This TCR beta chain was retrieved from a study of blood T cell repertoires in COVID-19. This clone was counted only a few times. The length of the CDR3 is 16 residues. J was trimmed by 6 bases and V by 7 bases; bases with no gene match: 19. The germline V gene has CDR1 SGHKS and CDR2 YYEKEE (reference sequence). Clones were read by immunoSEQ multiplex PCR, and TCRdb kept only the in-frame ones, dropping some. The table has about 160,000 clones, around 80% seen once; the top ten hold 3.6%. The genes are TRBV5-5 and TRBJ2-7; 7 bases line up with TRBD1. The source is a woman aged 45 to 65 in a cohort exposed to, infected with or recovered from COVID-19 (not recorded which). The source material was PBMCs or T cells enriched from blood (not recorded which). The CDR3: CASGARPRQGHSEQYF. The CDR3 DNA reads TGTGCCAGCGGGGCGAGACCAAGACAGGGACACAGCGAGCAGTACTTC.